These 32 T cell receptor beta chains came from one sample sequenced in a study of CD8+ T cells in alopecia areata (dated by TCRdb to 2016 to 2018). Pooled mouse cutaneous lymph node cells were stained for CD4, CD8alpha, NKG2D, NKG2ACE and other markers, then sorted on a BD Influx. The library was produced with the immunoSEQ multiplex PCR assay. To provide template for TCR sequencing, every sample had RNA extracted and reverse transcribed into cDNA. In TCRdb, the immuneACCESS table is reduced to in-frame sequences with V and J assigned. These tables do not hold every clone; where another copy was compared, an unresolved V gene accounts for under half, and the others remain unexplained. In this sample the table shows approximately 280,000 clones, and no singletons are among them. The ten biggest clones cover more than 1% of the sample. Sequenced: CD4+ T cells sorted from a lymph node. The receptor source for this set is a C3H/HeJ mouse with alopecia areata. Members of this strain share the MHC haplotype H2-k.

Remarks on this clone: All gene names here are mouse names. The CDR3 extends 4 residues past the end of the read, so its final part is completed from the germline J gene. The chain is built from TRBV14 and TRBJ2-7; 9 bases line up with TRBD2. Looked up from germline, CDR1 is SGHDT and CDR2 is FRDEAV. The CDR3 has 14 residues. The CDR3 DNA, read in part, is TGTGCCAGCAGTTTGACTGGGGGCCCATAT. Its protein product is CASSLTGGPY. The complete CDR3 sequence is CASSLTGGPYEQYF.

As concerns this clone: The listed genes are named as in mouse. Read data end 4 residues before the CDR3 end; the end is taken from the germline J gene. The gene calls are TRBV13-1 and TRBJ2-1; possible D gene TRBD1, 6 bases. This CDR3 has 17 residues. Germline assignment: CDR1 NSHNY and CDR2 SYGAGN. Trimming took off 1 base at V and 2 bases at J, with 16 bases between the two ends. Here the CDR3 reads CASSDPFRGGDYAEQFF. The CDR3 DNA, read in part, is TGTGCCAGCAGTGATCCCTTCAGGGGAGGGGACTATGCT.

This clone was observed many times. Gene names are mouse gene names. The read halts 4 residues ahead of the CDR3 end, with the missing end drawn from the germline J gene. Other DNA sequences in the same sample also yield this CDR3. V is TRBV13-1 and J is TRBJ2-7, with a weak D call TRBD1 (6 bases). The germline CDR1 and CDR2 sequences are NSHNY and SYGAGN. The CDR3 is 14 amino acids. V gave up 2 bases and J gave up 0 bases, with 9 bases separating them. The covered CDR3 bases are TGTGCCAGCAGTGAGGGACAAAGCTCCTAT. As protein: CASSEGQSSY. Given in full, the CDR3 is CASSEGQSSYEQYF.

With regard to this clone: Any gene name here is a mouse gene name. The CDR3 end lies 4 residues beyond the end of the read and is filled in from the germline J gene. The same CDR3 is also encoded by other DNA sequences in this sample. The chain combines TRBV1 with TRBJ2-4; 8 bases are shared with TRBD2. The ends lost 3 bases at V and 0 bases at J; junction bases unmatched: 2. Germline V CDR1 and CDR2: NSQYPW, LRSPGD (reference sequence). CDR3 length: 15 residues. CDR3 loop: CTCSAGGASQNTLYF. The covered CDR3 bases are TGCACCTGCAGTGCGGGGGGGGCTAGTCAAAAC.

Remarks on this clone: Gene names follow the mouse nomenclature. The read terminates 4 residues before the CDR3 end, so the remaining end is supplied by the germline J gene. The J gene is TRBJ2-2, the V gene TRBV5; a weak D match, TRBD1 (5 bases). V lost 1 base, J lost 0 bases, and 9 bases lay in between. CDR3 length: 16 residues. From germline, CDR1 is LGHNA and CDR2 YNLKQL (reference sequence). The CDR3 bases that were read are TGTGCCAGCAGCCAAGGGACACATGCAAACACCGGG. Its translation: CASSQGTHANTG. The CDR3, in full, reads CASSQGTHANTGQLYF.

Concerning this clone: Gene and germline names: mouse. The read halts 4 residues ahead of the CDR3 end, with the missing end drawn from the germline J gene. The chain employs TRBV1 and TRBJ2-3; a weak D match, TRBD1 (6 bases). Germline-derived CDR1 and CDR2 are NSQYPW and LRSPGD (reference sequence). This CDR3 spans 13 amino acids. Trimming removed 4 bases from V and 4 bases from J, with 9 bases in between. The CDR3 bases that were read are TGCACCTGCAGTGGGCAGGGGACAGAA. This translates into CTCSGQGTE. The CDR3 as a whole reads CTCSGQGTETLYF.

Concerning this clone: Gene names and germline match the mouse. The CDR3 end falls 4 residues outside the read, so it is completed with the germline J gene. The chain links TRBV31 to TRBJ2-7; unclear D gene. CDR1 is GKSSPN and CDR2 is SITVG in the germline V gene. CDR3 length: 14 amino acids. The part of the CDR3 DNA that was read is TGTGCCTGGAGTCTGATGAGACAAAAGTAT. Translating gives CAWSLMRQKY. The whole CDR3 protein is CAWSLMRQKYEQYF.

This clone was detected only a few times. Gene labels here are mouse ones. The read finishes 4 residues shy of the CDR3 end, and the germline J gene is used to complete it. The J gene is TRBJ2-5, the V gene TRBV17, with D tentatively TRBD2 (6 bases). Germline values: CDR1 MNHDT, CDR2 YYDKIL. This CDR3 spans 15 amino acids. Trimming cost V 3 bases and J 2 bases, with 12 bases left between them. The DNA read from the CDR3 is TGTGCTAGCAGTAGTGGGGGAGGGGCCCAAGAC. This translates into CASSSGGGAQD. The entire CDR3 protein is CASSSGGGAQDTQYF.

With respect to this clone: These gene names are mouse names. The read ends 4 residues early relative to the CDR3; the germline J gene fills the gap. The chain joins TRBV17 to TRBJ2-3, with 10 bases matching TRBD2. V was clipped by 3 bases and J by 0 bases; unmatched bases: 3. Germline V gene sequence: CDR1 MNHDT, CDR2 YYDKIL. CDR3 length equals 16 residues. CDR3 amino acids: CASSSGDWGSAETLYF. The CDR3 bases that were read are TGTGCTAGCAGTAGCGGGGACTGGGGCAGTGCAGAA.

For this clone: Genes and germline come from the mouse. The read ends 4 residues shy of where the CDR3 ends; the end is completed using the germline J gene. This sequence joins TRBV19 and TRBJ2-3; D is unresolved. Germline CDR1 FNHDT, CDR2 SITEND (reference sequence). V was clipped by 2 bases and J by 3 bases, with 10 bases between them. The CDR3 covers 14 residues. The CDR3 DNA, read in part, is TGTGCCAGCAGTATGGGGAGACACGCAGAA. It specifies CASSMGRHAE. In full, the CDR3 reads CASSMGRHAETLYF.

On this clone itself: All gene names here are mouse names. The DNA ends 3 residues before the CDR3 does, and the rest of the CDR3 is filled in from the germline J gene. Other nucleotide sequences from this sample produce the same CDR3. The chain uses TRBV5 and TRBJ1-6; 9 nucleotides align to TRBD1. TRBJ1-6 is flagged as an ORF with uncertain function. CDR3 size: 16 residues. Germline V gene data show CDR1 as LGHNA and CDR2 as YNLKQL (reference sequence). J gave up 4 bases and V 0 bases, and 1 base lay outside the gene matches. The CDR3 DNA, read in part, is TGTGCCAGCAGCCAAGAACAGGGGGCGTATAATTCGCCC. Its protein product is CASSQEQGAYNSP. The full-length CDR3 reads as CASSQEQGAYNSPLYF.

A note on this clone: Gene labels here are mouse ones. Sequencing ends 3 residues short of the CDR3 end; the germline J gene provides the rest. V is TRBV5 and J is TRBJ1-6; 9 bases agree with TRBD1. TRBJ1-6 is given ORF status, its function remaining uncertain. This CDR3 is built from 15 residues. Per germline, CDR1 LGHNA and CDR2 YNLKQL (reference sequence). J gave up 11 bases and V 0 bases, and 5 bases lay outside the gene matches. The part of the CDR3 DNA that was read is TGTGCCAGCAGCCAAGATGGGGGACAGGGTACGCCC. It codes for CASSQDGGQGTP. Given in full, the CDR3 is CASSQDGGQGTPLYF.

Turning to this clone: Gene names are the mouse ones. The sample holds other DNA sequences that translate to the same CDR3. The CDR3 sequence is CASSGDIYEQYF. The sequenced CDR3 bases are TGTGCCAGCAGTGGGGACATTTAT. The V gene is TRBV13-1, the J gene TRBJ2-7, with a tentative D call TRBD1 (6 bases). The CDR3 end is not reached by the read, which stops 4 residues before it; the germline J gene fills it in. Germline values: CDR1 NSHNY, CDR2 SYGAGN. The CDR3 is 12 amino acids.

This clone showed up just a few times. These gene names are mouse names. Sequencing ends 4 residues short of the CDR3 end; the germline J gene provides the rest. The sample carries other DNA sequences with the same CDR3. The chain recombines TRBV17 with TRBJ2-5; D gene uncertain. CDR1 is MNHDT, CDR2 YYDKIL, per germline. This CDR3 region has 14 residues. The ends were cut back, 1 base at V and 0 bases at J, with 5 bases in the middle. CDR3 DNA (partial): TGTGCTAGCAGTAGAGTGGGTAACCAAGAC. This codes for CASSRVGNQD. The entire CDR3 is CASSRVGNQDTQYF.

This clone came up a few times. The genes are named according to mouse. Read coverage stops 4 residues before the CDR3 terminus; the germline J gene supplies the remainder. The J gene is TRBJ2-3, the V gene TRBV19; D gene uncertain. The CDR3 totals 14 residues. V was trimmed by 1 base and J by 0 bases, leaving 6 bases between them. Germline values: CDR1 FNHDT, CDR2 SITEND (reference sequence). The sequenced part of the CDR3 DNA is TGTGCCAGCAGTATAAGCAGAAGTGCAGAA. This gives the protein CASSISRSAE. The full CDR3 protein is CASSISRSAETLYF.

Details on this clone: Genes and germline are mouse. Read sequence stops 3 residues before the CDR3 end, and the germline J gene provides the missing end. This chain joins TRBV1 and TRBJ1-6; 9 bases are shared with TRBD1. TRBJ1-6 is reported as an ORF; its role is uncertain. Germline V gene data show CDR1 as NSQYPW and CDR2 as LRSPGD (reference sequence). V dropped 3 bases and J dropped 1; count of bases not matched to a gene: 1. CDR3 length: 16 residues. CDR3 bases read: TGCACCTGCAGTGCTACAGGGGGCTCCTATAATTCGCCC. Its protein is CTCSATGGSYNSP. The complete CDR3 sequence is CTCSATGGSYNSPLYF.

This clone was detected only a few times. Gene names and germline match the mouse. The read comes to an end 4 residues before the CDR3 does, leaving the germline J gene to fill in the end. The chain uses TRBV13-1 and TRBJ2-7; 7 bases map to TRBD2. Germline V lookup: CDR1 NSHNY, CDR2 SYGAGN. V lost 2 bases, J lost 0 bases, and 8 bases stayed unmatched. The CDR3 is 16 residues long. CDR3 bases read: TGTGCCAGCAGTGAGGGACTCTGGGGGAGCTCCTAT. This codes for CASSEGLWGSSY. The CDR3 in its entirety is CASSEGLWGSSYEQYF.

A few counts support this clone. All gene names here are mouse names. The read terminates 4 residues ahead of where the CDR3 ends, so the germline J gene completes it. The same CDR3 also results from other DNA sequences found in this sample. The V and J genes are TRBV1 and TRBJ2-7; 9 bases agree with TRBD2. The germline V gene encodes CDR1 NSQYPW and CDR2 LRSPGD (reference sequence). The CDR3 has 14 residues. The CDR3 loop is CTCSALGGRDEQYF. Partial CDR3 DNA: TGCACCTGCAGTGCATTGGGGGGGCGCGAT.

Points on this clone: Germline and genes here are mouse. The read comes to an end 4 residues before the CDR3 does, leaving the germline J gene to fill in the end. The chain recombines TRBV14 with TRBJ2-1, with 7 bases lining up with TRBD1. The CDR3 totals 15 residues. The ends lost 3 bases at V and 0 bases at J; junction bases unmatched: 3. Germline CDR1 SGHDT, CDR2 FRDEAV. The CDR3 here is CASSSGTDNYAEQFF. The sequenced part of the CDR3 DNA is TGTGCCAGCAGTTCCGGGACAGATAACTATGCT.

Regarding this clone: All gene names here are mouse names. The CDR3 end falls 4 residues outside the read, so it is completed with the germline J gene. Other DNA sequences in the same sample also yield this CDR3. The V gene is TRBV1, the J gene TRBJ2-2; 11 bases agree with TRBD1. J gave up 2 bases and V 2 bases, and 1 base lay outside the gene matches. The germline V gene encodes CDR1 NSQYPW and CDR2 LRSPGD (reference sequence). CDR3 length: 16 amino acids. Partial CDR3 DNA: TGCACCTGCAGTGCACGGGACAGGGGGAACACCGGG. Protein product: CTCSARDRGNTG. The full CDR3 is CTCSARDRGNTGQLYF.

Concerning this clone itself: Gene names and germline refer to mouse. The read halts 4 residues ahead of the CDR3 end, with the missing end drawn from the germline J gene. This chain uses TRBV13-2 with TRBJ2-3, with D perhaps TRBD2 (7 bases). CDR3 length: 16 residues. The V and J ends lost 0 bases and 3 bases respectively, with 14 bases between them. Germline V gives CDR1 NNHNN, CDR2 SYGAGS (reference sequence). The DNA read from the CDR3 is TGTGCCAGCGGTGATGCTCTGGGGGCCGGGGCAGAA. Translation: CASGDALGAGAE. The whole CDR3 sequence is CASGDALGAGAETLYF.

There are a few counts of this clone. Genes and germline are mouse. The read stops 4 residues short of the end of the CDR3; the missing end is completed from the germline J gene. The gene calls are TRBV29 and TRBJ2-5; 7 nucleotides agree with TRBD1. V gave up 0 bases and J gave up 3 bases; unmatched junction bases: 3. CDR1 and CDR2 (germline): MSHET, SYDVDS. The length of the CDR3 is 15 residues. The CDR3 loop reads CASSLSGDRQDTQYF. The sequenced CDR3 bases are TGTGCTAGCAGTTTATCGGGGGACAGACAAGAC.

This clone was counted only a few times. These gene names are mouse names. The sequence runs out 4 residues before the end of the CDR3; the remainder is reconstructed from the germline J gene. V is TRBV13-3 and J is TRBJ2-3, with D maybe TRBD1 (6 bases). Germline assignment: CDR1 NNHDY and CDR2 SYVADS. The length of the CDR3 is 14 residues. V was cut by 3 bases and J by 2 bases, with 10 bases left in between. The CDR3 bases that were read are TGTGCCAGCAGTGTTGGGACAAATGCAGAA. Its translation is CASSVGTNAE. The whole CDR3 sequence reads CASSVGTNAETLYF.

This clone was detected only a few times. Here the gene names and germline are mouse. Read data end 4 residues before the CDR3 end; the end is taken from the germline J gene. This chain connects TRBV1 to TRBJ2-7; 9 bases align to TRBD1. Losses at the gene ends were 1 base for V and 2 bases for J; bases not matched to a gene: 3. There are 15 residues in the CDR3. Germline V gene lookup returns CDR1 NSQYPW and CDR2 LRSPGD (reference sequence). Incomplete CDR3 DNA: TGCACCTGCAGTGCAGCCGGGACAGGGACCTAT. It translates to CTCSAAGTGTY. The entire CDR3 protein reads CTCSAAGTGTYEQYF. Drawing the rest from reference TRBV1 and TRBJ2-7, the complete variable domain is VTLLEQNPRWRLVPRGQAVNLRCILKNSQYPWMSWYQQDLQKQLQWLFTLRSPGDKEVKSLPGADYLATRVTDTELRLQVANMSQGRTLYCTCSAAGTGTYEQYFGPGTRLTVL.

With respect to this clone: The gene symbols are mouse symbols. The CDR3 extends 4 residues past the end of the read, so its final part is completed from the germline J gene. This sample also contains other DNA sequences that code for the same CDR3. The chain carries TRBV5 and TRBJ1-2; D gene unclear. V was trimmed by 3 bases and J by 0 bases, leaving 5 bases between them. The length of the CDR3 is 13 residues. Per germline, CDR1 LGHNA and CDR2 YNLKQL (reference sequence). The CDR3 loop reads CASSQTTNSDYTF. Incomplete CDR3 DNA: TGTGCCAGCAGCCAGACTACAAACTCC.

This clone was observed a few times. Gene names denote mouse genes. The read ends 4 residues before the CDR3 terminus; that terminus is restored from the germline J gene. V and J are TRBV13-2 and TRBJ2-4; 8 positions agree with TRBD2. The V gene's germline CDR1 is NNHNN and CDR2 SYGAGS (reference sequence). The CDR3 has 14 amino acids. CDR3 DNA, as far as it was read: TGTGCCAGCGGTGATGCTCCTGGGGGGAAC. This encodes CASGDAPGGN. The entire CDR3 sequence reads CASGDAPGGNTLYF.

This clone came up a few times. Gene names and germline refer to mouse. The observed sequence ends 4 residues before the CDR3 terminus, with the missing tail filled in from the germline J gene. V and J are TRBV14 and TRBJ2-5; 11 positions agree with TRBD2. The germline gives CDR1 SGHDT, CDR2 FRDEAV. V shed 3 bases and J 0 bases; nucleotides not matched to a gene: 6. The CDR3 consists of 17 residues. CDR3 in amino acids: CASSSDWGAPNQDTQYF. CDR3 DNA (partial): TGTGCCAGCAGTTCGGACTGGGGGGCCCCTAACCAAGAC.

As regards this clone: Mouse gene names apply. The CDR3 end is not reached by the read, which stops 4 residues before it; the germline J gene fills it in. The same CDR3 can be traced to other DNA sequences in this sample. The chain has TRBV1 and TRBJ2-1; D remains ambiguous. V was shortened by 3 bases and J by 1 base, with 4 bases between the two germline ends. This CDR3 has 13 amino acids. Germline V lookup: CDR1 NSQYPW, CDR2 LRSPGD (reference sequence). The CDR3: CTCSAQNYAEQFF. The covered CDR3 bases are TGCACCTGCAGTGCCCAGAACTATGCT.

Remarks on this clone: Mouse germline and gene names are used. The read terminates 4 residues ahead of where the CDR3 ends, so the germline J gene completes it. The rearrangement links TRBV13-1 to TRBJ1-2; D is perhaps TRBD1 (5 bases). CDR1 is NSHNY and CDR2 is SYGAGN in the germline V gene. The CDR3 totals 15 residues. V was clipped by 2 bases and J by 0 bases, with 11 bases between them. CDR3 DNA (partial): TGTGCCAGCAGTGACAGGGCCCCTGCAAACTCC. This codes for CASSDRAPANS. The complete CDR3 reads CASSDRAPANSDYTF.

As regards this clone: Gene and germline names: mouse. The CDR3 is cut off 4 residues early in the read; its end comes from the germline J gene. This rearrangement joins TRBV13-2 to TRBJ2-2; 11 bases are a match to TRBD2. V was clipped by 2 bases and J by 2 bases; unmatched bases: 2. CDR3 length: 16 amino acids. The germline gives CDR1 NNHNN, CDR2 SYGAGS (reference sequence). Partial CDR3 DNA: TGTGCCAGCGGTGAAAGGGACTGGGGGAACACCGGG. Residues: CASGERDWGNTG. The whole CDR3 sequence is CASGERDWGNTGQLYF.

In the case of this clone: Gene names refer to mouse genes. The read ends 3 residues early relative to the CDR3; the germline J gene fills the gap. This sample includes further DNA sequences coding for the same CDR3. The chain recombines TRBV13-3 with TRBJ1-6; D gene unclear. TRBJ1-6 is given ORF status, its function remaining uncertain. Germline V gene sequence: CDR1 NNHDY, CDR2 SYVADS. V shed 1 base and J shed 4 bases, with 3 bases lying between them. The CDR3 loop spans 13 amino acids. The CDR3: CASSDQYNSPLYF. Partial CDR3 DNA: TGTGCCAGCAGTGATCAATATAATTCGCCC.

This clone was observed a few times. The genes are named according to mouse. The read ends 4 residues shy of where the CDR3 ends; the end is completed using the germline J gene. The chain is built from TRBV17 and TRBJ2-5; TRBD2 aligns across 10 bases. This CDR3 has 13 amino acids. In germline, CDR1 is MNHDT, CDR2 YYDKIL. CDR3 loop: CASDLGGRDTQYF. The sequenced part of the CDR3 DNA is TGTGCTAGTGACCTGGGGGGGCGCGAC. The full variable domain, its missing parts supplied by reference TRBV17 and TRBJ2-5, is DTTVKQNPRYKLARVGKPVNLICSQTMNHDTMYWYQKKPNQAPKLLLFYYDKILNREADTFEKFQSSRPNNSFCSLYIGSAGLEYSAMYLCASDLGGRDTQYFGPGTRLLVL.